Below are 2 T cell receptor beta chains sequenced from a single sample in a study of blood T cell repertoires in COVID-19. The table came from immunoSEQ multiplex PCR; TCRdb's copy has only in-frame clones and leaves some out. The table shows about 180,000 clones, with around 83% occurring only once. The sequenced sample was peripheral blood. All receptors derive from a human donor in a cohort sampled during active COVID-19.

This rearrangement joins TRBV27 to TRBJ1-3; D not certain. Trimming took 6 bases from V and 0 from J, leaving 6 bases between them. CDR1 is MNHEY and CDR2 is SMNVEV in the germline V gene (reference sequence). The CDR3 runs 13 residues. CDR3 bases: TGTGCCAGCAGACGCAGCTCTGGAAACACCATATATTTT. It encodes CASRRSSGNTIYF.

This clone occurred a few times. The sample holds other DNA sequences that translate to the same CDR3. This chain connects TRBV5-6 to TRBJ2-7; a possible D gene is TRBD1 (6 bases). The V end lost 4 bases, the J end lost 3 bases, and 8 bases lay between the germline ends. CDR1 is SGHDT, CDR2 YYEEEE, per germline. This CDR3 contains 12 residues. The CDR3 spells CASSLRGYEQYF. The CDR3 DNA is TGTGCCAGCAGCCTCAGGGGCTACGAGCAGTACTTC.